A single sample gave rise to the 25 T cell receptor beta chains below, sequenced in a study of cytomegalovirus exposure and HLA in healthy donors. PCR amplification relied on 60 Vbeta primers (plus 13 Jbeta primers). Sequencing used immunoSEQ multiplex PCR; TCRdb keeps in-frame clones, though not all of them. The sample has about 170,000 clones, around four fifths seen once. Sequenced sample: PBMCs. Every receptor here comes from a female donor in good health and CMV-seronegative.

This clone came up once. The chain couples TRBV28 to TRBJ1-4; 7 bases line up with TRBD1. Germline assignment: CDR1 MDHEN and CDR2 SYDVKM. CDR3 length: 14 residues. The V gene end was trimmed by 5 bases and the J gene end by 9 bases; junction bases not matched to a gene: 9. The CDR3, as DNA: TGTGCCAGCAGTCCTCCCCAGGGGGGCAAAAAACTGTTTTTT. Its protein product is CASSPPQGGKKLFF.

This clone has just a few counts. The gene calls are TRBV4-3 and TRBJ2-1, with unresolved D. CDR1 is LGHNA, CDR2 YSLEER, per germline. CDR3 length: 15 amino acids. Trimming took 0 bases from V and 3 from J, leaving 9 bases between them. For the CDR3, the DNA is TGCGCCAGCAGCCAAGATCAAAACAGCTACAATGAGCAGTTCTTC. This sequence encodes CASSQDQNSYNEQFF.

V usage is TRBV28 and J usage is TRBJ2-7; D is ambiguous. V lost 7 bases, J lost 1 base, and 8 bases lay in between. Looked up from germline, CDR1 is MDHEN and CDR2 is SYDVKM. The CDR3 loop spans 12 amino acids. CDR3 loop: CASTSSSYEQYF. The CDR3 DNA is TGTGCCAGCACCTCGAGTTCCTACGAGCAGTACTTC.

This rearrangement joins TRBV6-5 to TRBJ1-4; D gene unclear. Germline CDR1 is MNHEY and CDR2 is SVGAGI. The CDR3 runs 12 residues. Between the trimmed V and J ends, which lost 5 bases and 8 bases, there was a span of 9 bases. CDR3 protein: CASSESQEKLFF. As DNA, the CDR3 is TGTGCCAGCAGTGAAAGTCAGGAAAAACTGTTTTTT.

The chain couples TRBV25-1 to TRBJ2-1, with a tentative D call TRBD2 (6 bases). There are 15 residues in the CDR3. CDR1 is MGHDK and CDR2 is SYGVNS in the germline V gene. Trimming cost V 7 bases and J 5 bases, with 18 bases left between them. The CDR3 DNA sequence: TGTGCCAGCACCCAGCCCGGGAGAGGTGACAATGAGCAGTTCTTC. Its translation: CASTQPGRGDNEQFF. The full variable domain, its missing parts supplied by reference TRBV25-1 and TRBJ2-1, is EADIYQTPRYLVIGTGKKITLECSQTMGHDKMYWYQQDPGMELHLIHYSYGVNSTEKGDLSSESTVSRIRTEHFPLTLESARPSHTSQYLCASTQPGRGDNEQFFGPGTRLTVL.

Regarding this clone: One end of the junction does not line up with germline, which may come from a read error. This rearrangement joins TRBV7-9 to TRBJ2-7; D unresolved. This CDR3 region has 13 residues. CDR1 and CDR2 from the germline V gene are SEHNR and FQNEAQ (reference sequence). Written as DNA, the CDR3 is TGTTCCAGCAGCTTACCAGGTTCTCGCGAGCAGTACTTC. Translated: CSSSLPGSREQYF.

The gene calls are TRBV4-1 and TRBJ1-2; D is possibly TRBD1 (6 bases). CDR3 length: 18 residues. Trimming removed 1 base at V and 0 bases at J, with 18 bases between. CDR1 is MGHRA, CDR2 YSYEKL, per germline. CDR3 sequence (DNA): TGCGCCAGCAGCCAAGGAGGGGGAAGGAGAGGCACTAACTATGGCTACACCTTC. It translates to CASSQGGGRRGTNYGYTF.

The V gene is TRBV7-3, the J gene TRBJ2-2, with TRBD1 as a possible D gene (6 bases). V lost 1 base to trimming and J lost 5 bases, with 11 bases between them. CDR1 and CDR2 (germline): SGHTA, FQGTGA. The CDR3 has 15 amino acids. The CDR3 DNA follows: TGTGCCAGCAGCTTAATGGCAGGGGCGACCGGGGAGCTGTTTTTT. It is translated as CASSLMAGATGELFF.

The chain couples TRBV28 to TRBJ1-2; D remains ambiguous. Germline CDR1 MDHEN, CDR2 SYDVKM. CDR3 size: 13 residues. V was cut by 7 bases and J by 2 bases, with 11 bases left in between. CDR3 loop: CASKEVPNYGYTF. The CDR3 DNA follows: TGTGCCAGCAAAGAGGTCCCAAACTATGGCTACACCTTC.

This clone was observed a single time. This rearrangement joins TRBV7-9 to TRBJ2-4; D is perhaps TRBD1 (5 bases). CDR3 length equals 14 residues. The V end lost 5 bases, the J end lost 8 bases, and 16 bases lay between the germline ends. From germline, CDR1 is SEHNR and CDR2 FQNEAQ (reference sequence). The CDR3 DNA reads as TGTGCCAGCAGCGTAGGACAAGGGGTAGACATTCAGTACTTC. It codes for CASSVGQGVDIQYF.

This sequence joins TRBV27 and TRBJ2-2; no clear D. Trimming took off 7 bases at V and 1 base at J, with 7 bases between the two ends. CDR1 MNHEY and CDR2 SMNVEV come from the germline V gene (reference sequence). The CDR3 consists of 13 residues. The CDR3 is CASTQMNTGELFF. CDR3 nucleotides: TGTGCCAGCACCCAAATGAACACCGGGGAGCTGTTTTTT.

This chain's CDR3 is CASSQIVRNNEQFF. The CDR3 nucleotides are TGCGCCAGCAGCCAAATCGTGAGGAACAATGAGCAGTTCTTC. The V and J genes are TRBV4-1 and TRBJ2-1; no definite D call. CDR1 MGHRA and CDR2 YSYEKL come from the germline V gene. The CDR3 extends over 14 amino acids. The ends were cut back, 2 bases at V and 5 bases at J, with 10 bases in the middle.

This rearrangement joins TRBV6-6 to TRBJ1-5; perhaps TRBD1 as D (5 bases). Trimming pared 6 bases from V and 1 base from J, leaving 13 bases between. The CDR3 has 15 residues. The V gene's germline CDR1 is MNHNY and CDR2 SVGAGI (reference sequence). Written as DNA, the CDR3 is TGTGCCAGCAGACCCCCAGGGCCCAGCAATCAGCCCCAGCATTTT. Protein sequence: CASRPPGPSNQPQHF.

V usage is TRBV7-8 and J usage is TRBJ1-2, with 8 bases lining up with TRBD1. The CDR3 spans 15 residues. V was pared by 5 bases and J by 4 bases, with 9 bases of the junction left unmatched. Germline V gives CDR1 SGHVS, CDR2 FQNEAQ. CDR3 sequence: CASSQQRQGSYGYTF. CDR3 coding DNA: TGTGCCAGCAGCCAACAACGACAGGGGAGCTATGGCTACACCTTC.

The V call is TRBV7-2, the J call TRBJ1-6; D gene ambiguous. Germline V lookup: CDR1 SGHTA, CDR2 FQGNSA. The germline V and J ends were trimmed by 1 base and 4 bases, with 5 bases remaining between them. The CDR3 length is 14 residues. The CDR3 DNA reads as TGTGCCAGCAGCTTAGACGGTTATAATTCACCCCTCCACTTT. This gives the protein CASSLDGYNSPLHF.

As concerns this clone: The same CDR3 arises from other DNA sequences in this sample as well. V gene TRBV5-1 combines with J gene TRBJ1-5; D uncertain. V was pared by 4 bases and J by 4 bases, with 9 bases between. The CDR3 covers 13 residues. The germline V gene has CDR1 SGHRS and CDR2 YFSETQ. CDR3 DNA sequence: TGCGCCAGCAGCCCTGGAGGGAATCAGCCCCAGCATTTT. Translated, it gives CASSPGGNQPQHF. The whole variable domain, remainder taken from reference TRBV5-1 and TRBJ1-5, is KAGVTQTPRYLIKTRGQQVTLSCSPISGHRSVSWYQQTPGQGLQFLFEYFSETQRNKGNFPGRFSGRQFSNSRSEMNVSTLELGDSALYLCASSPGGNQPQHFGDGTRLSIL.

This clone was counted a few times. This sequence joins TRBV30 and TRBJ2-5, with TRBD1 matching over 9 bases. The CDR3 is 14 amino acids. Germline CDR1 reads GTSNPN; CDR2 reads SVGIG (reference sequence). Trimming removed 8 bases from V and 3 bases from J; junction bases left unmatched: 10. CDR3: CAIDRGVLEETQYF. The CDR3 nucleotides are TGTGCCATCGACAGGGGGGTCTTGGAAGAGACCCAGTACTTC.

J is TRBJ1-2 and V is TRBV6-5, with 7 nucleotides matching TRBD1. With 5 bases clipped from V and 6 bases from J, the junction kept 9 bases outside the gene matches. The germline V gene has CDR1 MNHEY and CDR2 SVGAGI. The CDR3 contains 14 residues. The chain's CDR3 is CASSLRTGQDGYTF. The DNA for the CDR3 is TGTGCCAGCAGTCTCAGGACAGGCCAGGATGGCTACACCTTC.

This chain uses TRBV19 with TRBJ2-7; TRBD1 might be the D (6 bases). V lost 7 bases to trimming and J lost 3 bases, with 13 bases between them. CDR3 length equals 13 residues. Germline CDR1 reads LNHDA; CDR2 reads SQIVND (reference sequence). The CDR3 coding sequence is TGTGCCAGTACGGGACACGGAGTCTACGAGCAGTACTTC. Protein sequence: CASTGHGVYEQYF.

This clone has just one count. The chain joins TRBV19 to TRBJ2-3; a weak D match, TRBD1 (5 bases). Germline CDR1 is LNHDA and CDR2 is SQIVND (reference sequence). V was pared by 6 bases and J by 3 bases, with 22 bases between. The CDR3 runs 17 residues. CDR3 DNA: TGTGCCAGTAGAGGGGCGATTCGTGGAGCACTGACAGATACGCAGTATTTT. As protein: CASRGAIRGALTDTQYF. Together with reference TRBV19 and TRBJ2-3, the CDR3 gives the full variable domain: DGGITQSPKYLFRKEGQNVTLSCEQNLNHDAMYWYRQDPGQGLRLIYYSQIVNDFQKGDIAEGYSVSREKKESFPLTVTSAQKNPTAFYLCASRGAIRGALTDTQYFGPGTRLTVL.

V usage is TRBV2 and J usage is TRBJ1-2; D gene ambiguous. The CDR3 totals 14 residues. V was trimmed by 4 bases and J by 2 bases, leaving 11 bases between them. The germline V gene encodes CDR1 SNHLY and CDR2 FYNNEI. CDR3 bases: TGTGCCAGCAGTGTCGCCGGGGTAAACTATGGCTACACCTTC. It yields the protein CASSVAGVNYGYTF.

This clone appeared once. This chain links TRBV30 with TRBJ2-5; D not resolved. From germline, CDR1 is GTSNPN and CDR2 SVGIG (reference sequence). The CDR3 runs to 11 residues. Trimming took off 2 bases at V and 3 bases at J, with 4 bases between the two ends. The DNA of the CDR3 is TGTGCCTGGAGTCCTAAAGAGACCCAGTACTTC. Protein: CAWSPKETQYF.

Remarks on this clone: A read error is likely, as this CDR3 ends without the conserved phenylalanine or tryptophan. This chain uses TRBV28 with TRBJ1-2; no clear D gene. The CDR3 runs 13 residues. Trimming left V 5 bases short and J 4 bases short, with 11 bases between. CDR1 is MDHEN, CDR2 SYDVKM, per germline. CDR3 sequence: CASSPRQVYGYTL. The CDR3 DNA is TGTGCCAGCAGTCCCCGCCAGGTCTATGGCTACACCCTC.

CDR3 protein: CASSLAGGGALETQYF. The CDR3, as DNA: TGTGCCAGCAGCTTAGCGGGCGGGGGGGCCCTCGAGACCCAGTACTTC. The chain is built from TRBV7-6 and TRBJ2-5, with 9 bases matching TRBD2. V trimming: 0 bases; J trimming: 5 bases; junction bases outside the gene matches: 7. From germline, CDR1 is SGHVS and CDR2 FNYEAQ. The CDR3 is 16 residues long.

V is TRBV27 and J is TRBJ1-5, with D unresolved. V was cut by 8 bases and J by 0 bases, with 11 bases left in between. The germline V gene has CDR1 MNHEY and CDR2 SMNVEV (reference sequence). The CDR3 is made up of 14 amino acids. DNA of the CDR3: TGTGCCAGCTCCTACGCGGATAGCAATCAGCCCCAGCATTTT. Amino acid sequence: CASSYADSNQPQHF.